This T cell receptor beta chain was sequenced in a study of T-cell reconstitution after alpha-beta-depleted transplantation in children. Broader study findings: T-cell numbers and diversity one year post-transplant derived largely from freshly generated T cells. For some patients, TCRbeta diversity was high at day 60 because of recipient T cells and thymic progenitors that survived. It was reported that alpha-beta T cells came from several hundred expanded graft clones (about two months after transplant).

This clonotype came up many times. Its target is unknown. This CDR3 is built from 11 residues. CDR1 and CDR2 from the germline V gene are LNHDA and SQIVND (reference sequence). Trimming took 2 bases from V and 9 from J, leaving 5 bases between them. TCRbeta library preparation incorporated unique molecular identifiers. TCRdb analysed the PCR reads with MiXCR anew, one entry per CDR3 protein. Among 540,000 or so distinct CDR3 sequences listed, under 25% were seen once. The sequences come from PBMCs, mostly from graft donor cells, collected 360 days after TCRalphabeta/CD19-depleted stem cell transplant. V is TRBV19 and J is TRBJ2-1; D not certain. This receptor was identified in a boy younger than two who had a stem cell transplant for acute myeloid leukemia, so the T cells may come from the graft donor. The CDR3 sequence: CASSIQFEQFF. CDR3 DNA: TGTGCCAGTAGTATACAATTTGAGCAGTTCTTC.